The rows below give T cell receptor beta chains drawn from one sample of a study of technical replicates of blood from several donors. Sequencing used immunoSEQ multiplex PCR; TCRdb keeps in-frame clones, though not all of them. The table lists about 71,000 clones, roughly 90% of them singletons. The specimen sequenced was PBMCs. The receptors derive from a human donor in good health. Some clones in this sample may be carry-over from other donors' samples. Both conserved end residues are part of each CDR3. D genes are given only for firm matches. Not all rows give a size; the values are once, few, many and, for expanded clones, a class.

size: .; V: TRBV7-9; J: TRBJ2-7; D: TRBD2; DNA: TGTGCCAGCAGCCTTAGCGGGAGCACCTACGAGCAGTACTTC; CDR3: CASSLSGSTYEQYF
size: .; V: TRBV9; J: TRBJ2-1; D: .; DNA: TGTGCCAGCAGCGTAGGCGCCAATGAGCAGTTCTTC; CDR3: CASSVGANEQFF
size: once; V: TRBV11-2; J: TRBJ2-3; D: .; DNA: TGTGCCAGCAGCAAGTCCTGGGGGCTGCCAGATACGCAGTATTTT; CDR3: CASSKSWGLPDTQYF
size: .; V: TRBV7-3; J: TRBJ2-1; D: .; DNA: TGTGCCAGCAGCCCAAACCGGGGTTTGTCCTACAATGAGCAGTTCTTC; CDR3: CASSPNRGLSYNEQFF
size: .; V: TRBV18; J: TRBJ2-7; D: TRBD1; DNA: TGTGCCAGCTCACCGCCGGGACAGGGGTTTGCCGAGCAGTACTTC; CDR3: CASSPPGQGFAEQYF
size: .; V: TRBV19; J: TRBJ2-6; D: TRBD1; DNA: TGTGCCAGTAGTATTCGAAGGGGACAGGGGGCCCGACGCTCTGGGGCCAACGTCCTGACTTTC; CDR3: CASSIRRGQGARRSGANVLTF
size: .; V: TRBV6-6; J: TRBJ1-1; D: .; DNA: TGTGCCAGCAGACAACGCAACACTGAAGCTTTCTTT; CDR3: CASRQRNTEAFF
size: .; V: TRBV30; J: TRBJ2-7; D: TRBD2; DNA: TGTGCCTGGAGTGTAGGACTAGCGGGAGGAATCTACTTC; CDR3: CAWSVGLAGGIYF
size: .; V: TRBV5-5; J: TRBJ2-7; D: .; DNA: TGTGCCAGCAGCCGGACAGCCAATACCTACGAGCAGTACTTC; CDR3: CASSRTANTYEQYF
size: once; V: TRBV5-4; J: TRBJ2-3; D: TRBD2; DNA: TGTGCCAGCAGCTTCGGACTAGCGGGGGGGCCAGCAGATACGCAGTATTTT; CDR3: CASSFGLAGGPADTQYF
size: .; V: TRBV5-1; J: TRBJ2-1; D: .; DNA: TGCGCCAGCAGCTTGGATCCCAGGGGTTGGAATGAGCAGTTCTTC; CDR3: CASSLDPRGWNEQFF
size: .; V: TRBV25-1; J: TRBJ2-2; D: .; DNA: TGTGCCAGCAGCTCGACCGGAGGGAACACCGGGGAGCTGTTTTTT; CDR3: CASSSTGGNTGELFF
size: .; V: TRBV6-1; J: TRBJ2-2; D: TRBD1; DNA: TGTGCCAGCAGTGACCTCTTGTTGACAGGGAACGGGGAGCTGTTTTTT; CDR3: CASSDLLLTGNGELFF
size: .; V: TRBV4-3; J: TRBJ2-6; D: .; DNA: TGCGCCAGCAGCCAAGGTGTAATAGGGGCCAACGTCCTGACTTTC; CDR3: CASSQGVIGANVLTF
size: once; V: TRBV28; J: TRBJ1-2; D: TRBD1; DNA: TGTGCCGGCGGACAGGGGAACTATGGCTACACCTTC; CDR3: CAGGQGNYGYTF
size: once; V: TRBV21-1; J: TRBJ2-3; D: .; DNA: TGTGCCAGCACCCAAAGAAGGCAGGGTACCACAGATACGCAGTATTTT; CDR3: CASTQRRQGTTDTQYF
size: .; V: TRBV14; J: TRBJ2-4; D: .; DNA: TGTGCCAGCAGCCAAGATCGGCGGGTTCAGTACTTC; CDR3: CASSQDRRVQYF
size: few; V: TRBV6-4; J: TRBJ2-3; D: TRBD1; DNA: TGTGCCAGCAGTGATTCGCGGGACAGGGGGTCGGATACGCAGTATTTT; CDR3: CASSDSRDRGSDTQYF
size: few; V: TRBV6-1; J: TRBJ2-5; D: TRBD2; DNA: TGTGCCAGCAGTGAACTGTGGCGGGGGAAAGAGACCCAGTACTTC; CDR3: CASSELWRGKETQYF
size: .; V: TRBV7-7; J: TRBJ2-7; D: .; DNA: TGTGCCAGCAGCTTAGCTGCGGGTAGCTCCTACGAGCAGTACTTC; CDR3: CASSLAAGSSYEQYF
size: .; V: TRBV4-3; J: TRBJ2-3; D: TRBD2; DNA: TGCGCCAGCAGCCAAGGTTCGACTAGCGGGATTGGGGCGGGCACAGATACGCAGTATTTT; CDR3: CASSQGSTSGIGAGTDTQYF
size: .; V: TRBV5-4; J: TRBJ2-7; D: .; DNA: TGTGCCAGCAGCTTGGACAGGGTCTCCTACGAGCAGTACTTC; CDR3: CASSLDRVSYEQYF
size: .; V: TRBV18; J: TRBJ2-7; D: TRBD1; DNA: TGTGCCAGCTCACCACCGGACAGGGAGAAGCAGTACTTC; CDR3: CASSPPDREKQYF
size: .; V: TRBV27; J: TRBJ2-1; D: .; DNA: TGTGCCAGCAGTTTCCGGGCCTACAATGAGCAGTTCTTC; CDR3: CASSFRAYNEQFF
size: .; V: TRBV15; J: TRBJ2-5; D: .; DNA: TGTGCCACCAGCAGCCCGGGGCAAGAGACCCAGTACTTC; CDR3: CATSSPGQETQYF
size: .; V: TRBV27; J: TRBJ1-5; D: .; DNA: TGTGCCAGCAGTTCCAGGTCAGGTCAGCCCCAGCATTTT; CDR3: CASSSRSGQPQHF
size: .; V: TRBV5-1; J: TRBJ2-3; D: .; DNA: TGCGCCAGCAGCGCAGGGGTTGGGTTAACTAGCACAGATACGCAGTATTTT; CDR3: CASSAGVGLTSTDTQYF
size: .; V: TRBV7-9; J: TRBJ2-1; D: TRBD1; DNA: TGTGCCAGCAGCTTGCGAACACCCGGGACAGCGAAGCAGTTCTTC; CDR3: CASSLRTPGTAKQFF
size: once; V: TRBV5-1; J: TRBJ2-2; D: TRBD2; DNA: TGCGCCAGCAGCCAGGGACTAGCCCCCGGGGAGCTGTTTTTT; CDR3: CASSQGLAPGELFF
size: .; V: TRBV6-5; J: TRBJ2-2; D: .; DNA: TGTGCCAGCAGTTACGGGCGGGAGCTGTTTTTT; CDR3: CASSYGRELFF
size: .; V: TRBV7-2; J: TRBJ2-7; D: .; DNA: TGTGCCAGCAGCTTAACGGTGCAGGGGGGATCCTACGAGCAGTACTTC; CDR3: CASSLTVQGGSYEQYF
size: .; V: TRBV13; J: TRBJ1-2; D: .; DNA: TGTGCCAGCAGCCAGGGAAAGACAAACTATGGCTACACCTTC; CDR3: CASSQGKTNYGYTF
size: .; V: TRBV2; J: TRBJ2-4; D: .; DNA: TGTGCCAGCAGTGAAGAACTAGGGATATGGCTCCTAGCCAAAAACATTCAGTACTTC; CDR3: CASSEELGIWLLAKNIQYF
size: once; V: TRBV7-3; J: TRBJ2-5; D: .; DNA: TGTGCCAGCAGCTCAGGGTCCGGCGGAGAGACCCAGTACTTC; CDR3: CASSSGSGGETQYF
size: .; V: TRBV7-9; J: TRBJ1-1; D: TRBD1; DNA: TGTGCCAGCAGCTATACAGGGGAAACTGAAGCTTTCTTT; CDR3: CASSYTGETEAFF
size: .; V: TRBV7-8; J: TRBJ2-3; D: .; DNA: TGTGCCAGCAGCTTAGCCGCAGATACGCAGTATTTT; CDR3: CASSLAADTQYF
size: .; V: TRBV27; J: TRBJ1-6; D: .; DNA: TGTGCCAGCACGTCGGTATACAGGGACAATTCACCCCTCCACTTT; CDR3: CASTSVYRDNSPLHF
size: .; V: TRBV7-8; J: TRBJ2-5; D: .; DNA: TGTGCCAGCAGCTTAGAGGAGTTCCAAGAGACCCAGTACTTC; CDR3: CASSLEEFQETQYF
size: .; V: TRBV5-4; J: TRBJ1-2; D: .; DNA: TGTGCCAGCAGCTTGGGGACAACTTCTAACTATGGCTACACCTTC; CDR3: CASSLGTTSNYGYTF
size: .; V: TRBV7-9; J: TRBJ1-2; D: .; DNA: TGTGCCAGCAGCCCATCGGGCGGGGATAGTGGCTACACCTTC; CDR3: CASSPSGGDSGYTF
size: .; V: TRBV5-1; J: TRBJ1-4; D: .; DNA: TGCGCCAGCAGCCTCCTGGGACTTACAACTGAAAAACTGTTTTTT; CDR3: CASSLLGLTTEKLFF
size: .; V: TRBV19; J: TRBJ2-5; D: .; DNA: TGTGCCAGTAGTATAACCCTGGGGCGGGGACGGGAGACCCAGTACTTC; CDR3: CASSITLGRGRETQYF
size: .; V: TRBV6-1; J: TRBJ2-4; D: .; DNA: TGTGCCAGCAGTGATGGTGGTTACGGAGCCAAAAACATTCAGTACTTC; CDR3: CASSDGGYGAKNIQYF
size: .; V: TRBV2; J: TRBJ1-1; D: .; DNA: TGTGCCAGCAGTGGACAGAGGAACACTGAAGCTTTCTTT; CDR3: CASSGQRNTEAFF
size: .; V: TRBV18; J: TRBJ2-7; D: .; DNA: TGTGCCAGCTCACCACCGCGGGCGGGGGCTGGCGAGCAGTACTTC; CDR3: CASSPPRAGAGEQYF
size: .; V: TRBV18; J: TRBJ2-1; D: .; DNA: TGTGCCAGCTCACCCGGAGGCGGGCGGTGGGAGCAGTTCTTC; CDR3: CASSPGGGRWEQFF
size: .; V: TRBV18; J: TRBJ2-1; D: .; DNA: TGTGCCAGCTCACCTCCGGGACAAGGAACCTACAATGAGCAGTTCTTC; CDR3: CASSPPGQGTYNEQFF
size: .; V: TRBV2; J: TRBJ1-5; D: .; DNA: TGTGCCAGCAGTGACCTTTCGGGGGTTCAGCCCCAGCATTTT; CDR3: CASSDLSGVQPQHF
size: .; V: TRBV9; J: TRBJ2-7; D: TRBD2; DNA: TGTGCCAGCAGCCGGGACTACGCGACTTACGAGCAGTACTTC; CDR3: CASSRDYATYEQYF
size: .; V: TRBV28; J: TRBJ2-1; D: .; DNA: TGTGCCAGCAGCAGCGACAGGATGGATATGGAGCAGTTCTTC; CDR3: CASSSDRMDMEQFF
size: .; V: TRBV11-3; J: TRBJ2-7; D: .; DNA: TGTGCCAGCAGCGCATACTACGGTAGCTCCTACGAGCAGTACTTC; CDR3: CASSAYYGSSYEQYF
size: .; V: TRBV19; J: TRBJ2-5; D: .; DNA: TGTGCCAGTAGTATAGGGGAGCCTTCTGAGACCCAGTACTTC; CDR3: CASSIGEPSETQYF
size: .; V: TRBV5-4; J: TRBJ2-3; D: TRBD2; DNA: TGTGCCAGCAGCTCAAGACTAGCGGGGACCACAGATACGCAGTATTTT; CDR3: CASSSRLAGTTDTQYF
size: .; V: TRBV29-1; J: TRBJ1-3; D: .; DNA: TGCAGCGTTGATTCAGGGGCTGGAAACACCATATATTTT; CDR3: CSVDSGAGNTIYF
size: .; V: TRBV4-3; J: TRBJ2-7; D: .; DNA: TGCGCCAGCAGCCAAGCGTCCGGGGCCTACGAGCAGTACTTC; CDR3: CASSQASGAYEQYF